The sequence of this TCR beta chain was determined in a study of T cell repertoires in cytomegalovirus infection. Study-wide background: Through public TCR beta signatures, both CMV infection and matching HLA type were indicated. Study-level findings and limits: Identification of carriers of CMV plus the relevant HLA was performed using cumulative public TCR beta family frequency. Dominant in the ex vivo response were TCR beta clonotypes restricted by HLA-C and specific for CMV.

TCRdb redid the calling of the reads with MiXCR, one entry per CDR3 protein. Of under 850,000 distinct CDR3 sequences listed, less than 40% are singletons. Concerning this clonotype: The antigen remains unidentified.

V lost 5 bases, J lost 4 bases, and 14 bases lay in between. This CDR3 has 14 amino acids. Germline V gene data show CDR1 as ENHRY and CDR2 as SYGVKD. The sample comprised PBMCs. This TCR came from a human donor in good health (CMV status not recorded). Some clones in this sample may be carry-over from other donors' samples. V usage is TRBV10-3 and J usage is TRBJ1-1, with no clear D. The chain's CDR3 is CAISPIQLTTEAFF. DNA for the CDR3: TGTGCCATCAGTCCAATTCAGCTTACCACTGAAGCTTTCTTT.